Below are 7 T cell receptor beta chains sequenced from a single sample in a study of blood T cells in healthy people across ages. Sample-barcoded 5' priming and a J-beta primer mix drove a second PCR of 7 to 11 cycles. TCRdb recomputed calls from the 5' RACE reads with MiXCR, one row per CDR3 protein. The data hold about 640,000 distinct CDR3 sequences, with around 31% observed a single time. Sequencing input: blood. These receptors were obtained from a woman of 80 years or more in good health.

This clonotype was counted many times. The V gene is TRBV7-9, the J gene TRBJ1-4; no reliable D call. CDR1 SEHNR and CDR2 FQNEAQ come from the germline V gene (reference sequence). The CDR3 is 13 amino acids. V was shortened by 5 bases and J by 8 bases, with 12 bases between the two germline ends. The CDR3 sequence: CASSPKVYEKLFF. The CDR3 DNA follows: TGTGCCAGCAGCCCTAAGGTCTACGAAAAACTGTTTTTT.

This clonotype has just a few counts. The rearrangement uses TRBV7-2 and TRBJ2-3; D perhaps matches TRBD2 (6 bases). The germline V gene encodes CDR1 SGHTA and CDR2 FQGNSA. This CDR3 is 15 amino acids long. V gave up 2 bases and J gave up 2 bases, with 11 bases separating them. The CDR3 here is CASSLQAGNTDTQYF. Written as DNA, the CDR3 is TGTGCCAGCAGCTTACAGGCGGGGAACACAGATACGCAGTATTTT.

This clonotype was seen many times. The chain combines TRBV6-2 or TRBV6-3 with TRBJ2-5; TRBD2 might be the D (5 bases). The CDR3 runs to 15 residues. The V end lost 5 bases, the J end lost 2 bases, and 15 bases lay between the germline ends. Germline loops: CDR1 MNHEY, CDR2 SVGEGT. The DNA of the CDR3 is TGTGCCAGCAGTGTCCGGGGTAAAAAACAAGAGACCCAGTACTTC. This gives the protein CASSVRGKKQETQYF.

This clonotype was seen more than once but under ten times. This chain joins TRBV20-1 and TRBJ1-3; no clear D. The CDR3 covers 15 residues. The germline V and J ends were trimmed by 5 bases and 2 bases, with 16 bases remaining between them. CDR1 is DFQATT and CDR2 is SNEGSKA in the germline V gene (reference sequence). This CDR3 is CSAEGPGTAGNTIYF. Here the CDR3 DNA reads TGCAGTGCTGAAGGGCCGGGCACGGCTGGAAACACCATATATTTT.

This clonotype appeared a few times. The chain is built from TRBV18 and TRBJ2-1, with 10 bases identical to TRBD2. The end of the DNA aligns better with TRBJ2-7, so the J call may be wrong. The CDR3 runs to 17 residues. Germline values: CDR1 KGHSH, CDR2 LQKENI. CDR3 sequence reads: CASSPPTSGFSYNEQYF. DNA for the CDR3: TGTGCCAGCTCACCACCGACTAGCGGGTTCTCCTACAATGAGCAGTACTTC.

The V call is TRBV7-8, the J call TRBJ1-1; 8 bases match TRBD1. The CDR3 consists of 16 residues. Trimming at V came to 5 bases and at J to 4 bases, leaving 12 bases not matched to a gene. Per germline, CDR1 SGHVS and CDR2 FQNEAQ. This chain's CDR3 is CASSPRTGWSSTEAFF. In DNA form, the CDR3 reads TGTGCCAGCAGCCCTAGGACAGGGTGGAGTAGCACTGAAGCTTTCTTT.

As regards this clonotype: This may be a read error, as it is one base from a much larger clone. The V and J genes are TRBV20-1 and TRBJ2-5; 7 bases line up with TRBD2. The J call is in doubt because the DNA end fits TRBJ2-1 better. There are 15 residues in the CDR3. The germline V gene has CDR1 DFQATT and CDR2 SNEGSKA (reference sequence). The DNA of the CDR3 is TGCAGTGCTGTCGAAATGGGCGGGGGAAAAGAGACCCAGTTCTTC. Its translation: CSAVEMGGGKETQFF.